This TCR delta chain was identified during a study of γδ T cells in repeated Plasmodium falciparum infection. TCRdb applied CATT to the multiplex PCR reads for clone calling. The sample yields 75,000 to 95,000 delta-chain clones, roughly 0.98% seen once. In this sample, this clone turned up a few times. This sequence is one base from a far larger clone and is likely a read error. The sample has other DNA sequences that encode this CDR3 too. Vgamma9/Vdelta2+ and Vdelta2-negative gammadelta T cells were flow-sorted from PBMC for bulk sequencing. The germline V gene has CDR1 GEAIGNYY and CDR2 EKD. This CDR3 has 26 residues. Trimming removed 1 base from V and 14 bases from J; junction bases left unmatched: 41.

The J gene is TRDJ3, the V gene TRDV2; 9 nucleotides match TRDD3. No J segment appears in TCRdb, so it was assigned here by matching the sequence to germline. Source material: gamma-delta T cells from blood. This TCR derives from a pool of human donors (malaria-infected and uninfected, not separated). The CDR3 spells CACDTKGPDRISGIRAFCTQHGQMFF. The CDR3 bases are TGTGCCTGTGACACGAAAGGGCCGGACCGAATATCGGGGATACGCGCGTTTTGTACCCAACATGGACAGATGTTTTTC.